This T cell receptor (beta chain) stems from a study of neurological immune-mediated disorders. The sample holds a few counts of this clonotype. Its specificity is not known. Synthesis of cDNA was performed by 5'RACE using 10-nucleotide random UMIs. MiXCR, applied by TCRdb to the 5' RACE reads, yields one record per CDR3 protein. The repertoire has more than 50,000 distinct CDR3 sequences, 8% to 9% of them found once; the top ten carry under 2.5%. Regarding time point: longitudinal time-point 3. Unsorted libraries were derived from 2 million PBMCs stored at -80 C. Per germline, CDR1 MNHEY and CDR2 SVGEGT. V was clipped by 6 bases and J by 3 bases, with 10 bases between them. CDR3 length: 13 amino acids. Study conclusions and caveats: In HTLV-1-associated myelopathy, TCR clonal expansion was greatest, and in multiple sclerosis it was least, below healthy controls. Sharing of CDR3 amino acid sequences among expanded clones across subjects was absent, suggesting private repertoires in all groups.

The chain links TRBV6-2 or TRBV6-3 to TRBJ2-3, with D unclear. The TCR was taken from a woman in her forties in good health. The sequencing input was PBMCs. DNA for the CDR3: TGTGCCAGCAGCCGCGACGAGACAGATACGCAGTATTTT. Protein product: CASSRDETDTQYF.